This TCR beta chain was captured in a study of cytomegalovirus exposure and HLA in healthy donors. 13 Jbeta primers and 60 Vbeta primers were used for the PCR. Here immunoSEQ multiplex PCR was the method, and the copy in TCRdb shows in-frame clones only, minus some. The table includes approximately 150,000 clones, 77% detected once. Study results and limitations: The sole available immune exposure information was CMV serostatus.

Trimming removed 6 bases from V and 5 bases from J; junction bases left unmatched: 8. There are 15 residues in the CDR3. The V gene's germline CDR1 is MNHEY and CDR2 SVGAGI. As to this clone: Its antigen is currently unknown.

Sequencing was performed on PBMCs. This TCR derives from a woman in her twenties or thirties in good health and CMV-seronegative. The genes are TRBV6-5 and TRBJ1-5, with 9 bases identical to TRBD1. The CDR3 sequence: CASSPGTGSDQPQHF. CDR3 bases: TGTGCCAGCAGCCCCGGGACAGGGAGTGATCAGCCCCAGCATTTT.